One sample yielded the 14 T cell receptor beta chains listed below, sequenced in a study of blood T cell repertoires in COVID-19. TCRdb's copy holds only in-frame clones and misses some; the assay was immunoSEQ multiplex PCR. The sample yields 250,000 or so clones, around 90% seen once. Material: PBMCs or T cells enriched from blood (not recorded which). The receptors were sampled from a human donor in a cohort exposed to, infected with or recovered from COVID-19 (not recorded which). The donor label of this sample is uncertain.

This clone came up once. The chain links TRBV12-3 or TRBV12-4 to TRBJ2-1; D is unclear. This CDR3 comprises 13 residues. Trimming pared 7 bases from V and 7 bases from J, leaving 14 bases between. The CDR3 spells CASTTNLGNEQFF. CDR3 nucleotide sequence: TGTGCCAGCACCACGAACCTCGGGAATGAGCAGTTCTTC.

The chain recombines TRBV10-3 with TRBJ1-2, with D possibly being TRBD1 (5 bases). Trimming took off 0 bases at V and 6 bases at J, with 11 bases between the two ends. CDR1 ENHRY and CDR2 SYGVKD come from the germline V gene. There are 14 residues in the CDR3. The CDR3 nucleotides are TGTGCCATCAGTGAGTCGGAGGGGTCTGATGGCTACACCTTC. Translation: CAISESEGSDGYTF.

The chain couples TRBV24-1 to TRBJ1-1; possibly TRBD1 for D (5 bases). The CDR3 has 12 residues. CDR1 KGHDR and CDR2 SFDVKD come from the germline V gene. V lost 5 bases to trimming and J lost 3 bases, with 6 bases between them. The CDR3 DNA reads as TGTGCCACCAGTGCAGGGTACACTGAAGCTTTCTTT. This sequence encodes CATSAGYTEAFF.

The V gene is TRBV27, the J gene TRBJ1-1, with D uncertain. Trimming removed 6 bases from V and 0 bases from J, with 17 bases in between. Germline V CDR1 and CDR2: MNHEY, SMNVEV (reference sequence). CDR3 length equals 16 residues. In DNA form, the CDR3 reads TGTGCCAGCAGAGCCAGGAAGTTTCAAATGAACACTGAAGCTTTCTTT. This sequence encodes CASRARKFQMNTEAFF.

This sequence joins TRBV10-1 and TRBJ2-7; 7 bases match TRBD2. Looked up from germline, CDR1 is WNHNN and CDR2 is SYGVQD (reference sequence). CDR3 size: 14 residues. The ends lost 0 bases at V and 7 bases at J; junction bases unmatched: 6. The CDR3 loop reads CASSESGRAWEQYF. The CDR3 DNA reads TGCGCCAGCAGTGAGTCGGGGAGGGCGTGGGAGCAGTACTTC.

The V and J genes are TRBV5-4 and TRBJ2-5; 11 bases match TRBD2. The germline V gene has CDR1 SGHNT and CDR2 YYREEE (reference sequence). After removal of 3 bases from V and 3 bases from J, the junction contained 7 bases not matched to a gene. CDR3 length: 16 residues. CDR3: CASSSPSGGPKETQYF. For the CDR3, the DNA is TGTGCCAGCAGCTCCCCTAGCGGGGGGCCCAAAGAGACCCAGTACTTC.

The CDR3 sequence: CATSDTTPGQGPQETQYF. The CDR3 nucleotides are TGTGCCACCAGTGATACAACCCCGGGACAGGGGCCTCAAGAGACCCAGTACTTC. J is TRBJ2-5 and V is TRBV24-1; 10 bases line up with TRBD1. Trimming cost V 3 bases and J 2 bases; bases outside gene matches: 11. The CDR3 is made up of 18 amino acids. Germline CDR1 is KGHDR and CDR2 is SFDVKD.

In DNA form, the CDR3 reads TGTGCTAGTGGCCCCCCAGGCAGGTCTAATGAAAAACTGTTTTTT. This codes for CASGPPGRSNEKLFF. J is TRBJ1-4 and V is TRBV12-5; D is uncertain. Between the trimmed V and J ends, which lost 6 bases and 3 bases, there was a span of 14 bases. The length of the CDR3 is 15 residues. The germline V gene has CDR1 LGHNT and CDR2 FRNRAP.

The chain combines TRBV19 with TRBJ2-3; D is possibly TRBD2 (6 bases). The V gene lost 10 bases and the J gene lost 2 bases, with 16 bases spanning the gap. From germline, CDR1 is LNHDA and CDR2 SQIVND (reference sequence). The length of the CDR3 is 14 residues. The CDR3 DNA reads TGTGCCACTATCGGCGGGGCGCCCACAGATACGCAGTATTTT. Its protein is CATIGGAPTDTQYF.

The CDR3 spells CASSLGDRTSGANVLTF. The DNA for the CDR3 is TGTGCCAGCAGCTTAGGGGACAGAACTTCTGGGGCCAACGTCCTGACTTTC. This chain connects TRBV7-9 to TRBJ2-6, with 7 bases that match TRBD1. V dropped 1 base and J dropped 1; count of bases not matched to a gene: 4. The CDR3 totals 17 residues. The germline CDR1 and CDR2 sequences are SEHNR and FQNEAQ (reference sequence).

J is TRBJ1-3 and V is TRBV14; D is undetermined. The CDR3 consists of 16 residues. Trimming shortened V by 4 bases and J by 0 bases, and 13 bases separated the two germline ends. Germline V CDR1 and CDR2: SGHDN, FVKESK. The CDR3 DNA follows: TGTGCCAGCAGCCCCGCTAGAGGTATCTCTGGAAACACCATATATTTT. Encoded protein: CASSPARGISGNTIYF.

This sequence joins TRBV6-5 and TRBJ2-3; 7 positions match TRBD1. CDR3 length: 15 residues. From germline, CDR1 is MNHEY and CDR2 SVGAGI. Germline trimming cut 6 bases from V and 0 bases from J; bases unmatched to any gene: 6. The chain's CDR3 is CASSRQGRSTDTQYF. Written as DNA, the CDR3 is TGTGCCAGCAGCCGACAGGGCAGGAGCACAGATACGCAGTATTTT.

The chain has TRBV18 and TRBJ2-2; 7 bases fit TRBD1. The CDR3 runs to 16 residues. Looked up from germline, CDR1 is KGHSH and CDR2 is LQKENI. V dropped 4 bases and J dropped 3; count of bases not matched to a gene: 8. The CDR3 spells CASSRKRQGDTGELFF. The CDR3 DNA is TGTGCCAGCTCACGCAAACGACAGGGCGACACCGGGGAGCTGTTTTTT.

This rearrangement joins TRBV7-6 to TRBJ2-1, with 8 bases aligning to TRBD2. CDR3 size: 15 residues. J lost 5 bases, V lost 1 base, and 4 bases had no gene match. CDR1 is SGHVS, CDR2 FNYEAQ, per germline. The CDR3 reads CASSLDIAGNNEQFF. The DNA of the CDR3 is TGTGCCAGCAGCTTAGACATAGCGGGGAACAATGAGCAGTTCTTC.